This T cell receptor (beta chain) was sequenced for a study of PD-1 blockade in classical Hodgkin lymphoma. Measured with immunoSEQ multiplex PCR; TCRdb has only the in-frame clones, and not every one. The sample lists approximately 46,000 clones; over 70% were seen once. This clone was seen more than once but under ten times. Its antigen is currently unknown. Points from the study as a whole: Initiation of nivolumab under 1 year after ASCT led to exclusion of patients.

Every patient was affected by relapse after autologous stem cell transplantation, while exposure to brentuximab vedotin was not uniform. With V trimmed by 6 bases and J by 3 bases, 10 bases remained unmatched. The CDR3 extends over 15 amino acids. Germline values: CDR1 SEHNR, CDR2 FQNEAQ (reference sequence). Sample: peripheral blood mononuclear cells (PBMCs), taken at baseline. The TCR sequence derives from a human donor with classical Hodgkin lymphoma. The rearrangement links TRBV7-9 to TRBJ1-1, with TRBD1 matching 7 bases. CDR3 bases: TGTGCCAGCAGAAACCAACAGGGGCGCGACACTGAAGCTTTCTTT. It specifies CASRNQQGRDTEAFF.